This TCR beta chain is drawn from a study of cytomegalovirus exposure and HLA in healthy donors. The study's findings and limits: Many donors shared some public TCRs, even though most TCR sequences were rare. High specificity and sensitivity for cytomegalovirus status were reported for the classifier. According to the study, 150 to 200 TCR beta chains were cytomegalovirus-associated.

This clone was observed a few times. Its matching antigen is unknown. Generated by immunoSEQ multiplex PCR, the TCRdb table keeps only in-frame clones and is missing some. The table has about 160,000 clones, about 90% seen once; the top ten hold about a tenth. The CDR3 contains 13 residues. The V end was cut by 0 bases, the J end by 8 bases, with 10 bases between. From germline, CDR1 is GTSNPN and CDR2 SVGIG (reference sequence). The TCR sequence derives from a woman under 30 in good health and CMV-seropositive. V is TRBV30 and J is TRBJ1-4, with a possible D match to TRBD1 (6 bases). Sequenced sample: PBMCs. The CDR3 is CAWSVGGHEKLFF. The CDR3 DNA is TGTGCCTGGAGTGTGGGGGGGCACGAAAAACTGTTTTTT.